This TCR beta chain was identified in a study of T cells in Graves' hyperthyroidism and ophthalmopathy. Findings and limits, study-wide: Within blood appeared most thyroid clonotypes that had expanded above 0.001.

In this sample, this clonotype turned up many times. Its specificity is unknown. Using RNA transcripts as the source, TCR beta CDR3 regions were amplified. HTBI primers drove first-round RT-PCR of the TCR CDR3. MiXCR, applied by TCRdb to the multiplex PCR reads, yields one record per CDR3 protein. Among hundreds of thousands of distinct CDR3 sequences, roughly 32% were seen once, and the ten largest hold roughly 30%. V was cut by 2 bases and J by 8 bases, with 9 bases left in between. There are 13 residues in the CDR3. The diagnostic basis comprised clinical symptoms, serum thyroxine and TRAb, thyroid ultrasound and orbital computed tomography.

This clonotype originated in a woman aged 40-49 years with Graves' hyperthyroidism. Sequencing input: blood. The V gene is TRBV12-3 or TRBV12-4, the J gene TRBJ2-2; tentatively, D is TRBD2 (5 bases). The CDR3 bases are TGTGCCAGCAGTTTATCTAGCCGAGGGGAGCTGTTTTTT. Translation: CASSLSSRGELFF.